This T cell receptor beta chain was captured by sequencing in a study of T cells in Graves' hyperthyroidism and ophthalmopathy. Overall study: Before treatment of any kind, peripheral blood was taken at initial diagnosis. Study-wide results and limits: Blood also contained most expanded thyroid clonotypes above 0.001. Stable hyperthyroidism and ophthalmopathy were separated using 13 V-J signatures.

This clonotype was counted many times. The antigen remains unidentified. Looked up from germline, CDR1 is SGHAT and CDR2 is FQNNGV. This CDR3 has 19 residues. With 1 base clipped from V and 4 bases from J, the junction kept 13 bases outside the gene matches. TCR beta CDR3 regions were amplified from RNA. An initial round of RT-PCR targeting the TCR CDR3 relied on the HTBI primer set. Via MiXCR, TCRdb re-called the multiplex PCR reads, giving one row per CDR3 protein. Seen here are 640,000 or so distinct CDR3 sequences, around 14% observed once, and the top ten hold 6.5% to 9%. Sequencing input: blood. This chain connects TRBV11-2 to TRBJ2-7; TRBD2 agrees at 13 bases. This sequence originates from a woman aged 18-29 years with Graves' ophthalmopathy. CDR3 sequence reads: CASSLAAGLAGDSPYEQYF. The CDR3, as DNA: TGTGCCAGCAGCTTAGCGGCAGGACTAGCGGGAGATAGTCCTTACGAGCAGTACTTC.